Below are 8 T cell receptor beta chains sequenced from a single sample in a study of cytomegalovirus exposure and HLA in healthy donors. Sequencing was performed with immunoSEQ multiplex PCR; in TCRdb, only in-frame clones are kept and a portion is missing. In the table there are approximately 170,000 clones, 70% to 90% of which are singletons. Sequences were obtained from PBMCs. The receptor source for this set is a man aged 25 to 40 in good health and CMV-seropositive.

The CDR3 DNA follows: TGCGCCAGCAGCCAAGAAGGGACTAGCTCCTACAATGAGCAGTTCTTC. Its protein product is CASSQEGTSSYNEQFF. V and J are TRBV4-3 and TRBJ2-1, with TRBD2 matching 8 bases. The V gene's germline CDR1 is LGHNA and CDR2 YSLEER. The CDR3 consists of 16 residues. Trimming at V came to 0 bases and at J to 0 bases, leaving 1 base not matched to a gene.

The rearrangement links TRBV5-1 to TRBJ2-3, with TRBD2 matching 8 bases. With 4 bases clipped from V and 2 bases from J, the junction kept 9 bases outside the gene matches. CDR1 and CDR2 from the germline V gene are SGHRS and YFSETQ. The CDR3 length is 16 residues. CDR3 region: CASSGNSGAFTDTQYF. The CDR3 DNA is TGCGCCAGCAGCGGGAATAGCGGGGCTTTCACAGATACGCAGTATTTT.

CDR3 coding DNA: TGTGCCATCTGGGCCGAGGACAGGGTTAACACCGGGGAGCTGTTTTTT. Its translation: CAIWAEDRVNTGELFF. V usage is TRBV10-3 and J usage is TRBJ2-2; TRBD1 matches 8 bases. There are 16 residues in the CDR3. Germline trimming cut 8 bases from V and 2 bases from J; bases unmatched to any gene: 10. CDR1 is ENHRY and CDR2 is SYGVKD in the germline V gene.

J is TRBJ1-3 and V is TRBV4-3; D ambiguous. This CDR3 region has 14 residues. V was pared by 0 bases and J by 4 bases, with 7 bases between. Germline-derived CDR1 and CDR2 are LGHNA and YSLEER. The CDR3 loop reads CASSQDVRGNTIYF. CDR3 DNA: TGCGCCAGCAGCCAAGATGTGAGGGGAAACACCATATATTTT.

DNA for the CDR3: TGTGCCAGCGGGCCAGGGTTTCGACAAGAGACCCAGTACTTC. Protein: CASGPGFRQETQYF. The chain carries TRBV27 and TRBJ2-5; D might be TRBD1 (5 bases). The CDR3 spans 14 residues. Trimming shortened V by 8 bases and J by 2 bases, and 15 bases separated the two germline ends. CDR1 and CDR2 (germline): MNHEY, SMNVEV (reference sequence).

V is TRBV4-2 and J is TRBJ1-1; D might be TRBD1 (6 bases). CDR3 size: 17 residues. Trimming stripped 0 bases from V and 6 bases from J, with 20 bases between. Germline assignment: CDR1 LGHNA and CDR2 YNFKEQ. CDR3 coding DNA: TGTGCCAGCAGCCAAGATTTTTTGGGGGGGCTAATGGCTGAAGCTTTCTTT. This codes for CASSQDFLGGLMAEAFF.

V gene TRBV6-5 combines with J gene TRBJ2-7; TRBD1 matches at 11 bases. Germline values: CDR1 MNHEY, CDR2 SVGAGI. V trimming: 5 bases; J trimming: 4 bases; junction bases outside the gene matches: 7. The CDR3 is made up of 15 amino acids. Here the CDR3 reads CASSIYGQGAYEQYF. The CDR3 DNA reads TGTGCCAGCAGTATCTACGGACAGGGGGCTTACGAGCAGTACTTC.

The chain recombines TRBV18 with TRBJ1-2; 8 nucleotides match TRBD1. V gave up 3 bases and J gave up 4 bases; unmatched junction bases: 4. The germline CDR1 and CDR2 sequences are KGHSH and LQKENI. This CDR3 has 14 residues. CDR3 residues: CASSPQGAGYGYTF. CDR3 nucleotide sequence: TGTGCCAGCTCACCCCAGGGGGCGGGCTATGGCTACACCTTC.